In its sample, the clone carrying this T cell receptor (beta chain) was seen once. Its antigen is as yet unknown. This specimen belongs to a study of long-term antiretroviral therapy in people with HIV. Study observations and caveats: Absence of data on ART adherence, viral resistance or therapy changes was noted. Pre-ART clonal expansion yielded clones that dominated the repertoire at all time points. Sampling of blood ran from about 2003 to 2018, and older ART regimens were possibly in use.

Researchers report immunoSEQ v3.0 was run at survey level. For each individual sample, sequencing targeted about 40,000-50,000 T-cell genomes. Repertoires were generated with immunoSEQ multiplex PCR, while TCRdb's copy carries only in-frame clones and drops some. The sample comprises approximately 26,000 clones, around 90% of which are singletons, and 3.6% rests with the top ten. This receptor was identified in a woman between 18 and 30 years old with HIV. Source: unsorted PBMCs, taken 1.8 years after starting antiretroviral therapy.

CDR3 amino acids: CASSPLTGGEQYF. In DNA, the CDR3 is TGTGCCAGCAGTCCTCTGACAGGGGGCGAGCAGTACTTC. The rearrangement uses TRBV6-5 and TRBJ2-7; 9 nucleotides line up with TRBD1. Germline V lookup: CDR1 MNHEY, CDR2 SVGAGI. This CDR3 is 13 amino acids long. The J segment lost 6 bases and the V segment lost 5 bases, leaving 5 bases of the junction unmatched.